Below, one T cell receptor beta chain is given with its context. Its cognate antigen is unknown. PCR primers comprised 60 Vbeta and 13 Jbeta primers. Clones were sequenced by immunoSEQ multiplex PCR, and TCRdb holds only the in-frame ones, with some missing. The sample records roughly 280,000 clones, under 80% being singletons. Nominally healthy donors provided the samples, though records likely missed some immune exposures. The CDR3 is 14 amino acids. With 5 bases clipped from V and 5 bases from J, the junction kept 8 bases outside the gene matches. CDR1 and CDR2 (germline): SGHAT, FQNNGV. This sample is drawn from a study of cytomegalovirus exposure and HLA in healthy donors. General observations from the study: Cytomegalovirus-associated status was assigned to some 180 TCR beta chains. Later findings reportedly placed an Asian-associated ancestry cluster below the approximately 670-donor mean for N-insertions. Earlier findings revealed that most TCR beta V segments proved productive either about 87% or about 30% of the time.

The receptor was isolated from a female donor in good health and CMV-seronegative. The specimen sequenced was PBMCs. The rearrangement links TRBV11-2 to TRBJ2-5; the match to TRBD2 covers 7 bases. The CDR3 sequence is CASSPTTSQETQYF. In DNA, the CDR3 is TGTGCCAGCAGCCCCACGACTAGCCAGGAGACCCAGTACTTC.